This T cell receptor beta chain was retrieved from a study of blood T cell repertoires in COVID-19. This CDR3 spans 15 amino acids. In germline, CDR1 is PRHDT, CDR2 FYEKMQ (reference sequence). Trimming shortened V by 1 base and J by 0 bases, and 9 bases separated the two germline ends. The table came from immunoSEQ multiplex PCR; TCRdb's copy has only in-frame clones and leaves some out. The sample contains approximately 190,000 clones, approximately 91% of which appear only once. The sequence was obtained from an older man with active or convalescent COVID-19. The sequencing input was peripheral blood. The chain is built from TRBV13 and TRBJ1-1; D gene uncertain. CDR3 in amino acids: CASSLAGAMNTEAFF. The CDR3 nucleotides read TGTGCCAGCAGCTTAGCGGGAGCCATGAACACTGAAGCTTTCTTT.